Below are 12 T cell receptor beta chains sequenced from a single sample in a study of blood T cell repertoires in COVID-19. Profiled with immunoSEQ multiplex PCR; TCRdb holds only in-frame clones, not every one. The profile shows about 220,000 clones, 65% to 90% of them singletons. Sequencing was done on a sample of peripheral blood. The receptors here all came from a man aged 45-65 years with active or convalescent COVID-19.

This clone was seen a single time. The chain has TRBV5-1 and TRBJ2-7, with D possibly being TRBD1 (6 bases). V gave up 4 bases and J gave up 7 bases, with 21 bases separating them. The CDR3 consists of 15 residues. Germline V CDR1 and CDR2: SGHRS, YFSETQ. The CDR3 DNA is TGCGCCAGCAGCAGAGGACAGCGACTTCCTTCGGAGCAGTACTTC. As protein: CASSRGQRLPSEQYF.

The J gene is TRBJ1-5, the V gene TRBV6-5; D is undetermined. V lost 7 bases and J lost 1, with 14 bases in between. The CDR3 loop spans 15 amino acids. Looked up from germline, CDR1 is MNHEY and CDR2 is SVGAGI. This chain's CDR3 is CASKPMGPSNQPQHF. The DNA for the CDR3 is TGTGCCAGCAAACCGATGGGCCCCAGCAATCAGCCCCAGCATTTT.

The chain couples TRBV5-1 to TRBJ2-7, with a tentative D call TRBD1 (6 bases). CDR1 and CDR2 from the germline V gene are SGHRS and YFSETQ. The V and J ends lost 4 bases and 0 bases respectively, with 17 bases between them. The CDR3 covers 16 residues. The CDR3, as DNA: TGCGCCAGCAGCATAGAGACAGGCCAAAGCTCCTACGAGCAGTACTTC. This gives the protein CASSIETGQSSYEQYF.

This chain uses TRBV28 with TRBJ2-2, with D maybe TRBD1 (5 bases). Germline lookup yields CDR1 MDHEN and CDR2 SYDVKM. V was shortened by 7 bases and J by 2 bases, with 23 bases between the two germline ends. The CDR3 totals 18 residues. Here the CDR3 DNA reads TGTGCCAGCACCTCGGTAACAACAGGAGTAATAAACACCGGGGAGCTGTTTTTT. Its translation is CASTSVTTGVINTGELFF.

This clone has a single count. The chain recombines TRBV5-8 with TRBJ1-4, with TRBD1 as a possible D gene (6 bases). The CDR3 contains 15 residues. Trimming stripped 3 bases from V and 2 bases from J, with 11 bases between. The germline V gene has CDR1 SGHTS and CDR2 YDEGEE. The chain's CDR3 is CASSSRDTTNEKLFF. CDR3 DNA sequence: TGTGCCAGCAGCTCCCGGGACACGACTAATGAAAAACTGTTTTTT.

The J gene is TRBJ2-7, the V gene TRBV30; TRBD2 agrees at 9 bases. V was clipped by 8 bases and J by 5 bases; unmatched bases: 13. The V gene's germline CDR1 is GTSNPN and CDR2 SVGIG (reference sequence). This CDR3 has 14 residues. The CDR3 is CAGRMAGGPDEQYF. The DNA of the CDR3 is TGTGCCGGGCGGATGGCGGGAGGGCCCGACGAGCAGTACTTC.

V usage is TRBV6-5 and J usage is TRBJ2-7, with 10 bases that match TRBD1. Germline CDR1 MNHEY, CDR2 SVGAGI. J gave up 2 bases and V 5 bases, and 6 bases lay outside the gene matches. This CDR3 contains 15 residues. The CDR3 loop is CASSHGQGGAYEQYV. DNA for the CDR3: TGTGCCAGCAGTCACGGACAGGGGGGGGCCTACGAGCAGTACGTC.

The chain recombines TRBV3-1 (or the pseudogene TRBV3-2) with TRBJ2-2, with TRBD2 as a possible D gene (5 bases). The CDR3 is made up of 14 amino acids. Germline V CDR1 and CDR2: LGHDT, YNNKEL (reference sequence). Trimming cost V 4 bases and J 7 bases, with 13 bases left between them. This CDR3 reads CASSLSAGSGELFF. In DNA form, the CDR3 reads TGTGCCAGCAGCCTCTCGGCGGGCAGCGGGGAGCTGTTTTTT.

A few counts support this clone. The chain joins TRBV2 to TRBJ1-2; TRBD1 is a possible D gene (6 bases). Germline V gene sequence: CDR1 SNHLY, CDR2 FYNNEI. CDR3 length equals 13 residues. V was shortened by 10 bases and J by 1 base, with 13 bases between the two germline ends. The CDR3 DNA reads TGTGCCATACAGGGAAACGTTAACTATGGCTACACCTTC. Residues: CAIQGNVNYGYTF.

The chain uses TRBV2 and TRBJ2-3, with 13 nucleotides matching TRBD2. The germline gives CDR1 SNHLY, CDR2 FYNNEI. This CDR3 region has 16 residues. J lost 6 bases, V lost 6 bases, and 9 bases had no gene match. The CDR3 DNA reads TGTGCCAGCAGAGTACCGGGACTAGCGGGGTTGGATACGCAGTATTTT. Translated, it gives CASRVPGLAGLDTQYF.

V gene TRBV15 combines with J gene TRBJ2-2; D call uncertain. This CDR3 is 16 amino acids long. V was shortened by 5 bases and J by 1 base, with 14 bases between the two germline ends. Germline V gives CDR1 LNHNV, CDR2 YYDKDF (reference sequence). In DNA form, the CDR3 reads TGTGCCACCAGCGAGCCCCTGGGCAGGAACACCGGGGAGCTGTTTTTT. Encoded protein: CATSEPLGRNTGELFF.

The CDR3, as DNA: TGTGCCAGCAGGGGGACTGAGAGCTCCTACGAGCAGTACTTC. It specifies CASRGTESSYEQYF. V and J are TRBV2 and TRBJ2-7; the D gene is possibly TRBD2 (6 bases). V was clipped by 6 bases and J by 0 bases, with 12 bases between them. CDR1 is SNHLY, CDR2 FYNNEI, per germline. CDR3 length: 14 residues.